A single sample gave rise to the 2 T cell receptor beta chains below, sequenced in a study of PD-L1 blockade in urothelial cancer. The assay was immunoSEQ multiplex PCR, and TCRdb's table has in-frame clones only and misses some. The profile shows tens of thousands of clones, nearly 90% of them singletons. The time point was: pretreatment peripheral blood. The material was PBMCs, obtained around atezolizumab (anti-PD-L1) treatment. Source of these receptors: a man aged 60 to 75 with urothelial cancer.

This clone was observed once. The chain uses TRBV5-5 and TRBJ2-7; D is undetermined. This CDR3 spans 13 amino acids. The ends were cut back, 4 bases at V and 3 bases at J, with 11 bases in the middle. Germline V gene lookup returns CDR1 SGHKS and CDR2 YYEKEE (reference sequence). In nucleotides, the CDR3 is TGTGCCAGCAGCCAGGTTCGGAACTACGAGCAGTACTTC. The encoded protein is CASSQVRNYEQYF.

The CDR3 DNA reads as TGCGCCAGCAGCCAAGACTCAGGGGGGCCAGATACGCAGTATTTT. Its translation: CASSQDSGGPDTQYF. The chain couples TRBV4-3 to TRBJ2-3; possible D gene TRBD1, 7 bases. Trimming took off 0 bases at V and 4 bases at J, with 11 bases between the two ends. The length of the CDR3 is 15 residues. CDR1 and CDR2 (germline): LGHNA, YSLEER.